The next 5 T cell receptor beta chains were all read from a single sample in a study of OX40 agonist ivuxolimab in advanced cancers. The data were produced by immunoSEQ multiplex PCR, yet TCRdb's version contains in-frame clones alone and is incomplete. This table has 98,000 or so clones, about nine tenths appearing once. The input for sequencing was CD4+ or CD8+ T cells sorted from blood, taken in a trial of the OX40 agonist ivuxolimab. The receptors come from an adult with an advanced solid tumor such as melanoma, head and neck, liver or kidney cancer.

The CDR3 sequence is CSGGLYNEQFF. CDR3 in DNA: TGCAGCGGGGGACTTTACAATGAGCAGTTCTTC. The J gene is TRBJ2-1, the V gene TRBV29-1; maybe TRBD2 (6 bases). Deletions cut 7 bases from V and 4 bases from J, with 8 bases between. Germline-derived CDR1 and CDR2 are SQVTM and ANQGSEA. CDR3 length: 11 residues.

The table lists this clone with a count of one. CDR3: CASSLPAIQAGELFF. CDR3 nucleotides: TGTGCCAGCAGTTTACCAGCCATTCAGGCCGGGGAGCTGTTTTTT. The genes are TRBV28 and TRBJ2-2, with D hard to call. Trimming took off 2 bases at V and 6 bases at J, with 13 bases between the two ends. This CDR3 has 15 residues. CDR1 is MDHEN, CDR2 SYDVKM, per germline.

J is TRBJ2-2 and V is TRBV2; the match to TRBD1 covers 11 bases. The CDR3 sequence is 15 residues long. Germline V gives CDR1 SNHLY, CDR2 FYNNEI. The ends lost 6 bases at V and 7 bases at J; junction bases unmatched: 7. The CDR3 region has the DNA TGTGCCAGCAGGCCATGGACAGGGGGCCACGGGGAGCTGTTTTTT. Protein sequence: CASRPWTGGHGELFF.

The V and J genes are TRBV2 and TRBJ2-1; 12 nucleotides agree with TRBD1. Trimming cost V 4 bases and J 8 bases; bases outside gene matches: 6. The CDR3 length is 15 residues. Germline CDR1 is SNHLY and CDR2 is FYNNEI. This chain's CDR3 is CASSGRDRGLDEQFF. The CDR3 coding sequence is TGTGCCAGCAGTGGCCGGGACAGGGGGCTCGATGAGCAGTTCTTC.

Comments on this clone: The identical CDR3 is also encoded by other nucleotide sequences in the sample. The chain combines TRBV5-1 with TRBJ2-2; D gene uncertain. The germline CDR1 and CDR2 sequences are SGHRS and YFSETQ. CDR3 length equals 14 residues. V was pared by 5 bases and J by 4 bases, with 12 bases between. The CDR3 region is CASRVPGGTGELFF. Here the CDR3 DNA reads TGCGCCAGCAGGGTCCCAGGCGGCACCGGGGAGCTGTTTTTT.